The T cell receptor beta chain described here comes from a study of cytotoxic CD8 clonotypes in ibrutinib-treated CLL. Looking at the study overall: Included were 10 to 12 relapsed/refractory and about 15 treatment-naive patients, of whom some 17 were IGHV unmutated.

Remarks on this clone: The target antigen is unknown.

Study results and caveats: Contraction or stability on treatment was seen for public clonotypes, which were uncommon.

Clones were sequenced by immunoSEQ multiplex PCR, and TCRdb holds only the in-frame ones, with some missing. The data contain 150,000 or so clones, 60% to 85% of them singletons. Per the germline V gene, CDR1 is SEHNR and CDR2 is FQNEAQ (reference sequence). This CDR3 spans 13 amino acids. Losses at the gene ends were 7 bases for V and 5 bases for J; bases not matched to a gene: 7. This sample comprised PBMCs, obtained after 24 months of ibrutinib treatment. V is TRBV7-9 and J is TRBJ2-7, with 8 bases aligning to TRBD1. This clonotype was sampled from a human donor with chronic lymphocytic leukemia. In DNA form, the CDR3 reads TGTGCCAGCAAGACAGGGGCCCAGGACGAGCAGTACTTC. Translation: CASKTGAQDEQYF.